Listed below are T cell receptor beta chains from one sample, sequenced in a study of patients and donors after allogeneic stem cell transplantation. One entry per CDR3 protein results from TCRdb running MiXCR on the RT-PCR reads. The table has hundreds of thousands of distinct CDR3 sequences, under 20% seen once. The specimen sequenced was blood, either unsorted or a sorted T cell fraction (not recorded which). These receptors were obtained from a human donor who was either an allogeneic HSCT recipient or a stem cell or donor lymphocyte infusion donor (not recorded which). It is not recorded whose cells these are; they may come from a transplant donor. Each CDR3 is given without its conserved first and last residue. Fields, in order: CDR3 length, V gene, CDR3 protein.

>10|TRBV12-3/TRBV12-4
ASSLSAYGYT
>14|TRBV19
ASSRQGAKTNEKLF
>12|TRBV6-2/TRBV6-3
ASSYYGSTDTQY
>12|TRBV5-1
ASSLGEAYYGYT
>12|TRBV29-1
SVPQRQDHNEQF
>13|TRBV5-1
ASSLSQEISYEQY
>10|TRBV4-2
ASSQDTDGYT
>11|TRBV29-1
SVEVGRDQPQH
>13|TRBV2
ASQRPGGGIYEQY
>9|TRBV20-1
SGLTNEKLF
>16|TRBV2
ASRGGLAGGPAQETQY
>16|TRBV2
ASKAGLMGAQGNTEAF
>12|TRBV7-9
ASSLAHGSETQY
>10|TRBV10-3
AISETGNEQF
>14|TRBV15
ATSRDWGTSYVTQY
>12|TRBV2
ASSELTEKETQY
>16|TRBV6-1
ASSRQRQGQRGAYEQY
>12|TRBV5-1
ASSFGGAYNEQF
>11|TRBV3-1
ASSPGGLGIQY
>13|TRBV11-1
ASSLVPSSYNEQF
>14|TRBV4-1
ASSQKGDYPYGGQY
>9|TRBV10-3
ATTVGGEQY
>10|TRBV3-1
ASSQTLYEQY
>11|TRBV19
ASRNRPGETQY
>11|TRBV24-1
ATSSFGDQPQH
>11|TRBV4-1
ASSQPQGYGYT
>13|TRBV13
ASSVLLRGNTEAF
>13|TRBV2
ASSEETVLNQPQH
>13|TRBV2
ASSGSGKGPDTQY